The rows below give T cell receptor beta chains drawn from one sample of a study of T-cell memory formation after mild COVID-19. TCRdb reprocessed the 5' RACE reads via MiXCR and lists one record per CDR3 protein. Among 200,000 or so distinct CDR3 sequences listed, 9.5% were seen once. Input material: PBMCs or a T cell subset sorted from them (not recorded which). The receptors derive from a man aged 18 to 29 who had mild COVID-19 (a few samples of this study predate the infection). Cell type and time point are not known. CDR3s include the opening cysteine and the closing phenylalanine or tryptophan. D genes are given only for firm matches. The size entry is marked missing in some rows and otherwise reads once, few, many or a size class.

TRBV24-1,-,-,TRBJ2-5,TGTGCCACCAGTGACCAGGGAGAGACCCAGTACTTC,CATSDQGETQYF
TRBV7-2,few,-,TRBJ2-4,TGTGCCAGCAGCGCTGGTGGGAACATTCAGTACTTC,CASSAGGNIQYF
TRBV5-1,-,TRBD1,TRBJ1-5,TGCGCCAGCAGCGCGACAGGGGGGTCTCAGCCCCAGCATTTT,CASSATGGSQPQHF
TRBV10-1,-,TRBD2,TRBJ2-3,TGCGCCAGCAGTGAGTCGATTAGCGGGGGGGCCGCAGATACGCAGTATTTT,CASSESISGGAADTQYF
TRBV24-1,few,TRBD1,TRBJ2-2,TGTGCCACCAGTGATCCCGGGACAGGGGGCCCCGGGGAGCTGTTTTTT,CATSDPGTGGPGELFF
TRBV28,many,-,TRBJ2-3,TGTGCCAGCGGGAAGGATACGCAGTATTTT,CASGKDTQYF
TRBV29-1,few,-,TRBJ2-7,TGCAGCGTTAGAGGGATTGGCTACGAGCAGTACTTC,CSVRGIGYEQYF
TRBV20-1,few,-,TRBJ2-1,TGCAGTGCCCTAGGACAGACCCTTTACAATGAGCAGTTCTTC,CSALGQTLYNEQFF
TRBV20-1,many,TRBD1,TRBJ2-1,TGCAGTGCACCGAAGACAGGGGTTTCCGATAATGAGCAGTTCTTC,CSAPKTGVSDNEQFF
TRBV15,few,-,TRBJ1-2,TGTGCCACCAGCAGACTTAACTATGGCTACACCTTC,CATSRLNYGYTF
TRBV2,many,-,TRBJ2-7,TGTGCCAGCAATGAGTACGAGCAGTACTTC,CASNEYEQYF
TRBV4-3,-,TRBD1,TRBJ2-5,TGCGCCAGCAGCCAAAGGGGGCGCGGGGAGACCCAGTACTTC,CASSQRGRGETQYF
TRBV28,many,-,TRBJ1-2,TGTGCCAGCAGCTCAGGAGACTATGGCTACACCTTC,CASSSGDYGYTF
TRBV21-1,-,-,TRBJ1-2,TGTGCCAGCAGCAATGGATCGTCTTTCTATGGCTACACCTTC,CASSNGSSFYGYTF
TRBV6-5,-,-,TRBJ1-3,TGTGCCAGCAGTTTAGGAGGACCAGTCTCTGGAAACACCATATATTTT,CASSLGGPVSGNTIYF
TRBV5-4,-,TRBD2,TRBJ2-5,TGTGCCAGCAGCCGTAACGGGGGGGCCTCCCAAGAGACCCAGTACTTC,CASSRNGGASQETQYF
TRBV6-2/TRBV6-3,few,-,TRBJ1-1,TGTGCCAGCAGTTCCCGAACCCAAGCGGCTGAAGCTTTCTTT,CASSSRTQAAEAFF
TRBV29-1,many,TRBD1,TRBJ2-7,TGCAGCTTCTACGGGCAGGGGGCCTACGAGCAGTACTTC,CSFYGQGAYEQYF
TRBV10-3,-,-,TRBJ1-5,TGTGCCATCAGTGAATCGGGGGGTTTTCAGCCCCAGCATTTT,CAISESGGFQPQHF
TRBV12-3/TRBV12-4,few,-,TRBJ1-5,TGTGCCAGCAGCCTTACAAGTCAGCCCCAGCATTTT,CASSLTSQPQHF
TRBV7-2,-,-,TRBJ1-5,TGTGCCAGCAGCTACCGGGGGGTAGGACAGCCCCAGCATTTT,CASSYRGVGQPQHF
TRBV5-1,-,TRBD2,TRBJ2-1,TGCGCCAGCAGCCCGCAGCGGGGAAAAAATGAGCAGTTCTTC,CASSPQRGKNEQFF
TRBV5-1,-,-,TRBJ2-5,TGCGCCAGCAGCTCCCTTCGGCAGGGAGAGACCCAGTACTTC,CASSSLRQGETQYF
TRBV29-1,-,-,TRBJ2-6,TGCAGCGTTGTTCCGCGTCCAGGGCCCTTCTCTGGGGCCAACGTCCTGACTTTC,CSVVPRPGPFSGANVLTF
TRBV11-1,-,TRBD1,TRBJ2-2,TGTGCCAGCAGCCCGGGACAGGGGGTTGGGGAGCTGTTTTTT,CASSPGQGVGELFF
TRBV5-1,few,-,TRBJ1-6,TGCGCCAGCAGCAGGCAGGACAGTCCTAATTCACCCCTCCACTTT,CASSRQDSPNSPLHF
TRBV7-8,few,TRBD2,TRBJ2-3,TGTGCCAGCAGCTTAGTGGGCGGGGGGACCACAGATACGCAGTATTTT,CASSLVGGGTTDTQYF
TRBV29-1,many,-,TRBJ2-1,TGCAGCGTTGGAGGCAATGAGCAGTTCTTC,CSVGGNEQFF
TRBV5-1,-,TRBD1,TRBJ2-1,TGCGCCAGCAGCTTGGGGGACAGGGTCAATGAGCAGTTCTTC,CASSLGDRVNEQFF
TRBV6-2/TRBV6-3,few,-,TRBJ1-5,TGTGCCAGCAGTTATTTCGGGGGATTTAGCAATCAGCCCCAGCATTTT,CASSYFGGFSNQPQHF
TRBV9,few,TRBD2,TRBJ2-1,TGTGCCAGCAGCCTCCGGGGGGGGCAGTACAATGAGCAGTTCTTC,CASSLRGGQYNEQFF
TRBV5-1,many,-,TRBJ2-2,TGCGCCAGCAGCTTGCCCCCCACCGGGGAGCTGTTTTTT,CASSLPPTGELFF
TRBV4-1,few,-,TRBJ2-5,TGCGCCAGCAGCCAAGGAAATCCGGGCGGAGGGGAGACCCAGTACTTC,CASSQGNPGGGETQYF
TRBV6-1,-,TRBD1,TRBJ1-5,TGTGCCATAACTACAGGGGGCGCGGGTCAGCCCCAGCATTTT,CAITTGGAGQPQHF
TRBV20-1,-,-,TRBJ2-3,TGCAGTGCTACTATCAGAACGTCCTCTGATACGCAGTATTTT,CSATIRTSSDTQYF
TRBV18,-,TRBD1,TRBJ2-7,TGTGCCAGCTCTGAGACAGGGGGGTCCTACGAGCAGTACTTC,CASSETGGSYEQYF
TRBV4-3,-,-,TRBJ1-2,TGCGCCAGCAGCCAAGTGTCCGGGACATTCGTCTATGGCTACACCTTC,CASSQVSGTFVYGYTF
TRBV7-9,few,-,TRBJ1-4,TGTGCCAGCAGCTTAGCCGCTAGTGAGGGAAAACTGTTTTTT,CASSLAASEGKLFF
TRBV2,-,-,TRBJ1-5,TGTGCCAGCAGTTACATGAACAATCAGCCCCAGCATTTT,CASSYMNNQPQHF
TRBV3-1,many,-,TRBJ2-3,TGTGCCAGCAGCCAAGGGGGGGGCTCAGATACGCAGTATTTT,CASSQGGGSDTQYF
TRBV7-2,-,-,TRBJ2-3,TGTGCCAGCAGCCCTTTCGGGGGGCGGGGCACAGATACGCAGTATTTT,CASSPFGGRGTDTQYF
TRBV11-2,few,TRBD1,TRBJ1-1,TGTGCCAGCAGCTCGGGGACAGGGTTCACTGAAGCTTTCTTT,CASSSGTGFTEAFF
TRBV7-3,-,-,TRBJ2-5,TGTGCCAGCAGCGCGCAACCAGGGGAGAAGACCCAGTACTTC,CASSAQPGEKTQYF
TRBV6-2/TRBV6-3,-,-,TRBJ2-4,TGTGCCAGCAGTACCCCCCAAGGGGGGGCAAACATTCAGTACTTC,CASSTPQGGANIQYF
TRBV9,few,-,TRBJ2-5,TGTGCCAGCAGCCTCACAGCCTTCCAAGAGACCCAGTACTTC,CASSLTAFQETQYF
TRBV16,once,TRBD1,TRBJ2-5,TGTGCCAGCAGCCAATCTTCAGGGGGAGAGACCCAGTACTTC,CASSQSSGGETQYF
TRBV2,few,TRBD2,TRBJ2-1,TGTGCCAGCAGTATAGCGGGGGGGCAGAGTGAGCAGTTCTTC,CASSIAGGQSEQFF
TRBV2,-,TRBD1,TRBJ2-7,TGTGCCAGCACGGACAGGAGGAACACCTACGAGCAGTACTTC,CASTDRRNTYEQYF
TRBV5-5,many,-,TRBJ1-5,TGTGCCAGCAGCTTCACGACGGACAGCGATCAGCCCCAGCATTTT,CASSFTTDSDQPQHF
TRBV28,-,-,TRBJ1-5,TGTGCCAGCAGGTCGGGCGGCCAGCCCCAGCATTTT,CASRSGGQPQHF
TRBV7-9,-,-,TRBJ2-3,TGTGCCAGCAGCTTAAATGCGGCCCGAGATACGCAGTATTTT,CASSLNAARDTQYF
TRBV5-8,-,TRBD2,TRBJ2-5,TGTGCCAGCAGCGATAGCGGGGGGGCCGGAGAGACCCAGTACTTC,CASSDSGGAGETQYF
TRBV19,few,-,TRBJ1-1,TGTGCCAGTAGCCGAGAAGGATACGGGAACACTGAAGCTTTCTTT,CASSREGYGNTEAFF
TRBV7-8,-,TRBD1,TRBJ2-1,TGTGCCAGCAGCTCCTACCGGACAGGCTACAATGAGCAGTTCTTC,CASSSYRTGYNEQFF
TRBV6-2/TRBV6-3,many,-,TRBJ1-6,TGTGCCAGCAAGTCATCCAGAACCAATTCACCCCTCCACTTT,CASKSSRTNSPLHF
TRBV21-1,-,-,TRBJ2-5,TGTGCCAGCCTTGGAACTAGCTTATGGGAGACCCAGTACTTC,CASLGTSLWETQYF
TRBV28,few,TRBD1,TRBJ2-3,TGTGCCAGCAGCCTCGGACAGGGCACGCAGTATTTT,CASSLGQGTQYF
TRBV5-1,-,TRBD1,TRBJ1-1,TGCGCCAGCAGCCTGATACAGGGGGCCGGCACTGAAGCTTTCTTT,CASSLIQGAGTEAFF
TRBV9,-,-,TRBJ2-3,TGTGCCAGCAGCCTCCGGAGGAGTACTAGCACAGATACGCAGTATTTT,CASSLRRSTSTDTQYF